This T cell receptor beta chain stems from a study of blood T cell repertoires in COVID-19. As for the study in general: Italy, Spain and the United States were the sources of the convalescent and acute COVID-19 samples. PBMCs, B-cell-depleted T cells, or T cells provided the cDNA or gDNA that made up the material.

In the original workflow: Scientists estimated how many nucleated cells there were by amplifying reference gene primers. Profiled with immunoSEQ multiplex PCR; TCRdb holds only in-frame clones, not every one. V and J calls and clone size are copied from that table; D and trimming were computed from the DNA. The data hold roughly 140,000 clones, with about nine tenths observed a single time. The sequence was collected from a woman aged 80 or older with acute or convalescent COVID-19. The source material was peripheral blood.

CDR3 DNA sequence: TGCAGCGTTGCGTTAGGAGGCACTGAAGCTTTCTTT. It codes for CSVALGGTEAFF. The gene calls are TRBV29-1 and TRBJ1-1; no clear D gene. Germline V CDR1 and CDR2: SQVTM, ANQGSEA. Trimming removed 4 bases from V and 4 bases from J, with 10 bases in between. This CDR3 is 12 amino acids long.